This TCR beta chain was recovered during a study of PD-L1 blockade in urothelial cancer. Study-wide background: Patients previously received 0 to 3 chemotherapy regimens.

Locally advanced or metastatic urothelial carcinoma was present in patients. Per-patient samples, pretreatment and on-treatment, numbered 1 to 8. Sequencing used immunoSEQ multiplex PCR; TCRdb keeps in-frame clones, though not all of them. The sample records roughly 17,000 clones, 75% to 90% being singletons. This sequence was found in a man aged 50 or older with urothelial cancer. The specimen comprised PBMCs, sampled around atezolizumab (anti-PD-L1) treatment.

The DNA of the CDR3 is TGTGCCAGCAGGTCGGGACAGGAGGCACATAAGACCCAGTACTTC. Amino acid sequence: CASRSGQEAHKTQYF. The chain carries TRBV7-9 and TRBJ2-5; TRBD1 matches at 8 bases. V was clipped by 6 bases and J by 6 bases; unmatched bases: 12. Germline V gives CDR1 SEHNR, CDR2 FQNEAQ (reference sequence). This CDR3 has 15 residues.